A selection of T cell receptor beta chains follows, all from one sample in a study of blood T cell repertoires in COVID-19. Clones were read by immunoSEQ multiplex PCR, and TCRdb kept only the in-frame ones, dropping some. The table shows more than 300,000 clones, with 87% occurring only once. Sequencing was done on a sample of peripheral blood. All receptors come from a woman in her 30s with COVID-19, enrolled during active disease. Both conserved end residues are part of each CDR3. The D gene is left open where the match is weak. Not all rows give a size; the values are once, few, many and, for expanded clones, a class.

>TRBJ2-7|TRBV7-2|NA|NA
CANSLGLGGGYEQYF
TGTGCCAACAGCTTAGGTTTGGGGGGTGGGTACGAGCAGTACTTC
>TRBJ2-2|TRBV29-1|NA|NA
CSGKTGNTGELFF
TGCAGCGGAAAGACAGGAAACACCGGGGAGCTGTTTTTT
>TRBJ1-6|TRBV28|TRBD1|NA
CASRWGTVYNSPLHF
TGTGCCAGCAGATGGGGGACAGTATATAATTCACCCCTCCACTTT
>TRBJ2-3|TRBV28|TRBD2|NA
CASSLLAGETDTQYF
TGTGCCAGCAGTCTACTAGCGGGAGAGACAGATACGCAGTATTTT
>TRBJ1-6|TRBV6-5|TRBD1|NA
CASSRGTGGSPLHF
TGTGCCAGCAGCCGCGGGACAGGGGGCTCACCCCTCCACTTT
>TRBJ2-2|TRBV10-3|TRBD2|NA
CAITPGLSSGELFF
TGTGCCATCACGCCGGGACTATCTTCCGGGGAGCTGTTTTTT
>TRBJ2-7|TRBV5-5|TRBD1|NA
CASSRGTGGGYEQYF
TGTGCCAGCAGCAGGGGGACAGGGGGCGGATACGAGCAGTACTTC
>TRBJ1-4|TRBV19|TRBD1|once
CASSMGQAEKLFF
TGTGCCAGTAGTATGGGACAGGCTGAAAAACTGTTTTTT
>TRBJ1-5|TRBV24-1|TRBD1|NA
CATSGPPQGAGNQPQHF
TGTGCCACCAGTGGTCCCCCTCAGGGGGCCGGCAATCAGCCCCAGCATTTT
>TRBJ2-5|TRBV2|TRBD1|NA
CASRDRGRETQYF
TGTGCCAGCCGGGACAGGGGTCGAGAGACCCAGTACTTC
>TRBJ2-1|TRBV29-1|TRBD1|NA
CSVEGTGTLEVQFF
TGCAGCGTGGAAGGGACAGGGACCCTTGAGGTGCAGTTCTTC
>TRBJ1-1|TRBV24-1|TRBD1|NA
CATSDSTGGTEAFF
TGTGCCACCAGTGATTCTACAGGGGGCACTGAAGCTTTCTTT
>TRBJ2-7|TRBV3-1/TRBV3-2|NA|NA
CASSQGLLYEQYF
TGTGCCAGCAGCCAAGGCCTACTTTACGAGCAGTACTTC
>TRBJ2-5|TRBV29-1|NA|NA
CSGLAVGRMAQYF
TGCAGCGGATTAGCGGTGGGACGTATGGCCCAGTACTTC
>TRBJ2-2|TRBV6-5|TRBD2|NA
CASSGTTTNTGELFF
TGTGCCAGCAGCGGGACTACCACGAACACCGGGGAGCTGTTTTTT
>TRBJ2-1|TRBV9|NA|few
CASSVGSFGNEQFF
TGTGCCAGCAGCGTAGGGAGCTTCGGGAACGAGCAGTTCTTC
>TRBJ2-7|TRBV9|NA|NA
CASSPHPAGYVYEQYF
TGTGCCAGCAGCCCCCACCCGGCAGGGTATGTTTACGAGCAGTACTTC
>TRBJ2-7|TRBV19|NA|NA
CASSIPVEGKCPSYEQYF
TGTGCCAGTAGTATTCCGGTGGAGGGCAAATGCCCCTCCTACGAGCAGTACTTC
>TRBJ2-5|TRBV7-9|TRBD1|NA
CASSLVGQGGETQYF
TGTGCCAGCAGCTTAGTGGGACAGGGAGGTGAGACCCAGTACTTC
>TRBJ2-1|TRBV4-2|NA|NA
CASSPGQPSYNEQFF
TGTGCCAGCAGCCCCGGACAGCCCTCCTACAATGAGCAGTTCTTC
>TRBJ1-1|TRBV19|TRBD1|NA
CASSTSGGTEAFF
TGTGCCAGTAGTACCTCAGGGGGCACTGAAGCTTTCTTT
>TRBJ2-7|TRBV6-2/TRBV6-3|TRBD2|NA
CASSPSGRASNYEQYF
TGTGCCAGCAGCCCTAGCGGGAGGGCGTCCAACTACGAGCAGTACTTC
>TRBJ1-5|TRBV18|NA|NA
CASSPLMDSFSTQHF
TGTGCCAGCTCCCCGTTGATGGACTCCTTTTCGACCCAGCATTTT
>TRBJ2-1|TRBV6-2/TRBV6-3|TRBD1|many
CASSYRTGSNEQFF
TGTGCCAGCAGTTACCGGACAGGGTCCAATGAGCAGTTCTTC
>TRBJ1-3|TRBV27|NA|NA
CASSLYPGEGNTIYF
TGTGCCAGCAGTTTATATCCGGGAGAGGGAAACACCATATATTTT
>TRBJ2-7|TRBV7-6|NA|NA
CASSLVLGPSWAYEQYF
TGTGCCAGCAGCTTAGTACTCGGGCCTAGCTGGGCGTACGAGCAGTACTTC
>TRBJ1-2|TRBV28|NA|NA
CASSRTTGRYGYTF
TGTGCCAGCAGTCGGACCACAGGGCGCTATGGCTACACCTTC
>TRBJ1-1|TRBV9|TRBD1|few
CASSSNRDRGQSTEAFF
TGTGCCAGCAGCTCAAACCGGGACAGGGGGCAGAGTACTGAAGCTTTCTTT
>TRBJ2-1|TRBV15|NA|few
CATSRRLHSYNEQFF
TGTGCCACCAGCAGAAGACTCCACTCCTACAATGAGCAGTTCTTC
>TRBJ2-2|TRBV19|NA|NA
CASSIAGPPNTGELFF
TGTGCCAGTAGTATAGCAGGGCCCCCGAACACCGGGGAGCTGTTTTTT
>TRBJ1-2|TRBV7-2|TRBD1|few
CASSSRTGVNYGYTF
TGTGCCAGCAGCTCTCGGACAGGAGTGAACTATGGCTACACCTTC
>TRBJ1-1|TRBV28|NA|NA
CASSLGARDEAFF
TGTGCCAGCAGTTTGGGGGCCCGAGACGAAGCTTTCTTT
>TRBJ1-2|TRBV14|NA|NA
CASSQDQGYGYTF
TGTGCCAGCAGCCAAGATCAGGGGTATGGCTACACCTTC
>TRBJ2-2|TRBV7-2|NA|NA
CASSLTGDPGELFF
TGTGCCAGCAGCTTGACAGGAGACCCCGGGGAGCTGTTTTTT
>TRBJ1-3|TRBV30|NA|few
CASFQGTGNTIYF
TGTGCCTCCTTTCAGGGGACCGGAAACACCATATATTTT